The 29 T cell receptor beta chains below come from one sample, sequenced in a study of blood T cell repertoires in COVID-19 (dated by TCRdb to 2020 to 2022). The method behind the library was the immunoSEQ multiplex PCR assay. The source is immuneACCESS, and TCRdb retained only in-frame sequences with V and J called. Part of the clones is not carried over; for the studies checked, unresolved V genes explain less than half of this, and the remainder is unexplained. The sample table records about 53,000 clones; 90% of these occur just once. Of the sample, 3.1% is held by the ten largest clones. Specimen: peripheral blood. Every receptor here comes from a human donor in a cohort sampled during active COVID-19.

This clone appeared once. The genes are TRBV18 and TRBJ2-1; 7 bases agree with TRBD1. After removal of 7 bases from V and 8 bases from J, the junction contained 2 bases not matched to a gene. Germline CDR1 and CDR2: KGHSH and LQKENI. The CDR3 is 11 amino acids. The CDR3 reads CASLQGDEQFF. CDR3 sequence (DNA): TGTGCCAGCTTGCAGGGGGATGAGCAGTTCTTC.

The chain uses TRBV28 and TRBJ1-2; possible D gene TRBD1, 6 bases. The CDR3 runs 13 residues. Germline loops: CDR1 MDHEN, CDR2 SYDVKM. The V gene lost 8 bases and the J gene lost 4 bases, with 14 bases spanning the gap. CDR3 sequence: CASFGGAIYGYTF. CDR3 DNA sequence: TGTGCCAGCTTCGGGGGGGCGATCTATGGCTACACCTTC.

This chain uses TRBV27 with TRBJ1-1; D unresolved. The CDR3 covers 15 residues. V was cut by 1 base and J by 1 base, with 10 bases left in between. Germline loops: CDR1 MNHEY, CDR2 SMNVEV (reference sequence). Here the CDR3 DNA reads TGTGCCAGCAGTTTATTCGGGATTCGGAACACTGAAGCTTTCTTT. This encodes CASSLFGIRNTEAFF.

This chain uses TRBV5-6 with TRBJ2-3; D is perhaps TRBD1 (6 bases). This CDR3 spans 13 amino acids. V lost 0 bases to trimming and J lost 6 bases, with 8 bases between them. Germline assignment: CDR1 SGHDT and CDR2 YYEEEE. The CDR3 coding sequence is TGTGCCAGCAGCTTGGGGCAGGGGGATACGCAGTATTTT. As protein: CASSLGQGDTQYF.

The rearrangement links TRBV12-3 or TRBV12-4 to TRBJ2-7; D unresolved. The CDR3 spans 12 residues. Trimming stripped 2 bases from V and 3 bases from J, with 5 bases between. The CDR3 DNA sequence: TGTGCCAGCAGTTTACCCGGCTACGAGCAGTACTTC. Protein: CASSLPGYEQYF.

V gene TRBV4-2 combines with J gene TRBJ2-2; 11 nucleotides match TRBD2. V dropped 1 base and J dropped 3; count of bases not matched to a gene: 13. The length of the CDR3 is 20 residues. Germline CDR1 is LGHNA and CDR2 is YNFKEQ. The CDR3 sequence: CASSQGVRRTSGRDTGELFF. The CDR3 DNA follows: TGTGCCAGCAGCCAAGGGGTGAGGAGGACTAGCGGGCGGGACACCGGGGAGCTGTTTTTT.

Remarks on this clone: Sequence at one end of the junction differs from germline and may be a read error. The rearrangement joins TRBV28 to TRBJ2-3; TRBD2 agrees at 9 bases. The CDR3 totals 15 residues. CDR1 is MDHEN and CDR2 is SYDVKM in the germline V gene. The CDR3, as DNA: TGTGCCAGCAGTTTCTCGCGGGAGGGCACCGATACGCAGTATTTT. This codes for CASSFSREGTDTQYF.

This clone came up a few times. The V call is TRBV4-2, the J call TRBJ2-7; 7 positions agree with TRBD2. From germline, CDR1 is LGHNA and CDR2 YNFKEQ. The CDR3 totals 15 residues. The V and J ends lost 4 bases and 1 base, in that order; junction bases with no gene match: 7. The CDR3 DNA reads TGTGCCAGCAGCCTAGCGGCTAGCGGATCCTACGAGCAGTACTTC. This gives the protein CASSLAASGSYEQYF.

The chain employs TRBV4-3 and TRBJ2-2; tentative D call: TRBD1 (5 bases). The length of the CDR3 is 15 residues. Germline V gene lookup returns CDR1 LGHNA and CDR2 YSLEER. Deletions cut 4 bases from V and 2 bases from J, with 11 bases between. CDR3 loop: CASSRDSSNTGELFF. Here the CDR3 DNA reads TGCGCCAGCAGCCGAGACAGTTCAAACACCGGGGAGCTGTTTTTT.

V and J are TRBV3-1 (or the pseudogene TRBV3-2) and TRBJ1-6; the match to TRBD1 covers 9 bases. The CDR3 extends over 14 amino acids. Germline V gives CDR1 LGHDT, CDR2 YNNKEL (reference sequence). Trimming removed 2 bases from V and 14 bases from J; junction bases left unmatched: 7. The CDR3 nucleotides read TGTGCCAGCAGCCAATCCCTACAGGGGGCAGCCCTCCACTTT. Its translation is CASSQSLQGAALHF.

V gene TRBV7-4 combines with J gene TRBJ1-5, with 8 nucleotides matching TRBD1. The CDR3 covers 17 residues. Germline CDR1 and CDR2: SGHVT and SQSDAQ. V was clipped by 7 bases and J by 5 bases; unmatched bases: 16. CDR3 protein: CASTTTGTGFGYQPQHF. The CDR3 nucleotides are TGTGCCAGCACAACAACCGGGACAGGATTTGGGTATCAGCCCCAGCATTTT.

The chain combines TRBV7-3 with TRBJ2-1, with TRBD2 matching over 8 bases. The CDR3 totals 15 residues. J was trimmed by 1 base and V by 5 bases; bases with no gene match: 4. Germline loops: CDR1 SGHTA, CDR2 FQGTGA. The CDR3: CASSNSGDSYNEQFF. As DNA, the CDR3 is TGTGCCAGCAGCAATAGCGGGGATTCCTACAATGAGCAGTTCTTC. The full variable domain, with the rest looked up from reference TRBV7-3 and TRBJ2-1, is GAGVSQTPSNKVTEKGKYVELRCDPISGHTALYWYRQSLGQGPEFLIYFQGTGAADDSGLPNDRFFAVRPEGSVSTLKIQRTERGDSAVYLCASSNSGDSYNEQFFGPGTRLTVL.

The J gene is TRBJ1-1, the V gene TRBV6-6; 7 nucleotides agree with TRBD1. The CDR3 sequence is 10 residues long. Germline values: CDR1 MNHNY, CDR2 SVGAGI (reference sequence). V shed 6 bases and J 8 bases; nucleotides not matched to a gene: 0. CDR3 amino acids: CASRTGEAFF. CDR3 in DNA: TGTGCCAGCAGGACAGGGGAAGCTTTCTTT.

The chain joins TRBV5-4 to TRBJ1-1; no reliable D call. V was shortened by 6 bases and J by 1 base, with 16 bases between the two germline ends. This CDR3 comprises 15 residues. Germline loops: CDR1 SGHNT, CDR2 YYREEE (reference sequence). DNA of the CDR3: TGTGCCAGCACCTCCCGGGAGCATAGGAACACTGAAGCTTTCTTT. It encodes CASTSREHRNTEAFF.

The chain links TRBV5-1 to TRBJ2-2, with 9 bases that match TRBD1. Germline loops: CDR1 SGHRS, CDR2 YFSETQ. The V gene end was trimmed by 2 bases and the J gene end by 4 bases; junction bases not matched to a gene: 3. The CDR3 contains 15 residues. The CDR3 DNA is TGCGCCAGCAGCTTCGGGACAGGGTCCACCGGGGAGCTGTTTTTT. Amino acid sequence: CASSFGTGSTGELFF.

V gene TRBV2 combines with J gene TRBJ2-3; TRBD2 agrees at 12 bases. Germline V CDR1 and CDR2: SNHLY, FYNNEI. V trimming: 2 bases; J trimming: 6 bases; junction bases outside the gene matches: 0. The CDR3 totals 14 residues. The CDR3 sequence is CASSETSGRDTQYF. Written as DNA, the CDR3 is TGTGCCAGCAGTGAAACTAGCGGGAGGGATACGCAGTATTTT. The full variable domain, rest sourced from reference TRBV2 and TRBJ2-3, is EPEVTQTPSHQVTQMGQEVILRCVPISNHLYFYWYRQILGQKVEFLVSFYNNEISEKSEIFDDQFSVERPDGSNFTLKIRSTKLEDSAMYFCASSETSGRDTQYFGPGTRLTVL.

This chain links TRBV2 with TRBJ1-1; D is unresolved. CDR1 is SNHLY, CDR2 FYNNEI, per germline. V was shortened by 10 bases and J by 7 bases, with 13 bases between the two germline ends. This CDR3 region has 11 residues. CDR3 protein: CATLISGEAFF. CDR3 nucleotides: TGTGCCACGCTGATCTCGGGTGAAGCTTTCTTT.

This rearrangement joins TRBV2 to TRBJ1-4; D call uncertain. V was clipped by 5 bases and J by 4 bases, with 11 bases between them. Germline V gene data show CDR1 as SNHLY and CDR2 as FYNNEI. The CDR3 totals 14 residues. As DNA, the CDR3 is TGTGCCAGCAGTCTTGGAGAAATTAATGAAAAACTGTTTTTT. It is translated as CASSLGEINEKLFF.

V is TRBV9 and J is TRBJ1-1, with 10 bases that match TRBD1. Germline CDR1 SGDLS, CDR2 YYNGEE. CDR3 length: 14 amino acids. Trimming cost V 0 bases and J 5 bases; bases outside gene matches: 1. This chain's CDR3 is CASSVGDRGTEAFF. Written as DNA, the CDR3 is TGTGCCAGCAGCGTAGGGGACAGGGGAACTGAAGCTTTCTTT.

V is TRBV28 and J is TRBJ2-3; 9 bases line up with TRBD2. The CDR3 spans 16 residues. J lost 2 bases, V lost 3 bases, and 6 bases had no gene match. CDR1 is MDHEN and CDR2 is SYDVKM in the germline V gene. As DNA, the CDR3 is TGTGCCAGCAGTTTCCGGGTAGCGGGAGTCACAGATACGCAGTATTTT. Translated, it gives CASSFRVAGVTDTQYF.

The chain uses TRBV6-2 or TRBV6-3 and TRBJ2-3; a possible D gene is TRBD1 (6 bases). CDR3 length: 15 residues. Germline CDR1 and CDR2: MNHEY and SVGEGT. V lost 6 bases and J lost 4, with 17 bases in between. In DNA form, the CDR3 reads TGTGCCAGCAGCAGAGACAGGAGAGGCGCAGATACGCAGTATTTT. This gives the protein CASSRDRRGADTQYF.

CDR3 loop: CASSSSGFETQYF. The CDR3 DNA sequence: TGTGCCAGTAGTAGTTCGGGATTTGAGACCCAGTACTTC. The chain couples TRBV19 to TRBJ2-5; TRBD2 might be the D (5 bases). This CDR3 has 13 residues. The germline V gene has CDR1 LNHDA and CDR2 SQIVND (reference sequence). Trimming pared 4 bases from V and 5 bases from J, leaving 11 bases between.

This clone has a single count. The chain links TRBV5-4 to TRBJ2-5; weak D call: TRBD1 (6 bases). Between the trimmed V and J ends, which lost 2 bases and 5 bases, there was a span of 19 bases. Germline V gives CDR1 SGHNT, CDR2 YYREEE (reference sequence). The CDR3 covers 16 residues. DNA for the CDR3: TGTGCCAGCAGCTTCCGGGACACCTTATCTGGGGAGACCCAGTACTTC. Its protein is CASSFRDTLSGETQYF.

The gene calls are TRBV6-5 and TRBJ2-5; 9 bases are shared with TRBD1. Per germline, CDR1 MNHEY and CDR2 SVGAGI. CDR3 length: 13 amino acids. V lost 6 bases and J lost 4; bases outside the gene matches: 3. The CDR3, as DNA: TGTGCCAGCAGATACAGGGGGCGAGAGACCCAGTACTTC. Residues: CASRYRGRETQYF.

The genes are TRBV15 and TRBJ2-3; 10 positions agree with TRBD2. Germline V gene sequence: CDR1 LNHNV, CDR2 YYDKDF (reference sequence). This CDR3 has 14 residues. V lost 8 bases and J lost 5; bases outside the gene matches: 7. The CDR3 DNA sequence: TGTGCCACCCGTCGTGAGCGGGGGGGAGATACGCAGTATTTT. Amino acids: CATRRERGGDTQYF.

This clone was recorded once. The chain links TRBV11-2 to TRBJ2-7, with 10 bases lining up with TRBD1. Germline V lookup: CDR1 SGHAT, CDR2 FQNNGV. The CDR3 is 16 amino acids. V was pared by 5 bases and J by 4 bases, with 11 bases of the junction left unmatched. CDR3 coding DNA: TGTGCCAGCAGCGCACCAAAGGGACAGGGGTTGTACGAGCAGTACGTC. Translated, it gives CASSAPKGQGLYEQYV.

The rearrangement uses TRBV5-8 and TRBJ2-2; TRBD2 might be the D (5 bases). This CDR3 is built from 12 residues. Per germline, CDR1 SGHTS and CDR2 YDEGEE. V was cut by 2 bases and J by 9 bases, with 8 bases left in between. The CDR3 sequence: CASSFGERELFF. Here the CDR3 DNA reads TGTGCCAGCAGCTTCGGGGAGAGGGAGCTGTTTTTT.

This clone was detected only once. J is TRBJ1-2 and V is TRBV19; D might be TRBD1 (6 bases). This CDR3 comprises 15 residues. V lost 9 bases and J 6 bases, leaving 23 bases between the germline ends. Germline CDR1 is LNHDA and CDR2 is SQIVND (reference sequence). The CDR3 DNA reads TGTGCCAGCCAGAATACAGGGTTTTCTATGAATGGCTACACCTTC. It yields the protein CASQNTGFSMNGYTF.

This clone was seen only once. This chain links TRBV28 with TRBJ2-5, with TRBD1 matching 9 bases. Germline V gene lookup returns CDR1 MDHEN and CDR2 SYDVKM. Unmatched junction bases numbered 3, after V lost 5 bases and J lost 5 bases. CDR3 length: 13 residues. The CDR3 loop is CASSTGGVETQYF. CDR3 in DNA: TGTGCCAGCAGTACAGGGGGCGTGGAGACCCAGTACTTC.